The 14 T cell receptor beta chains in this list originate from one sample, sequenced in a study of CD8+ T cells in alopecia areata. cDNA serving as the sequencing template came from extracted, reverse transcribed RNA. The data were produced by immunoSEQ multiplex PCR, yet TCRdb's version contains in-frame clones alone and is incomplete. The sample carries more than 200,000 clones, under 70% recorded once. The sample consisted of CD4+ T cells sorted from blood, taken at week 0. The receptors come from a human donor with alopecia areata.

J is TRBJ1-1 and V is TRBV7-9; 7 nucleotides line up with TRBD1. In germline, CDR1 is SEHNR, CDR2 FQNEAQ (reference sequence). The CDR3 totals 14 residues. V lost 11 bases, J lost 1 base, and 10 bases stayed unmatched. The chain's CDR3 is CAGSGGQRNTEAFF. The CDR3 coding sequence is TGTGCCGGAAGCGGGGGACAGAGGAACACTGAAGCTTTCTTT.

CDR3 sequence (DNA): TGCGCCAGCAGCTTCAACGGGTGGCAGAAACAAGAGACCCAGTACTTC. It specifies CASSFNGWQKQETQYF. This rearrangement joins TRBV5-1 to TRBJ2-5; D remains ambiguous. Trimming cost V 2 bases and J 2 bases, with 16 bases left between them. Germline CDR1 SGHRS, CDR2 YFSETQ. The CDR3 sequence is 16 residues long.

The genes are TRBV6-5 and TRBJ2-7, with D perhaps matching TRBD1 (5 bases). This CDR3 has 13 residues. Trimming removed 6 bases at V and 2 bases at J, with 11 bases between. CDR1 and CDR2 (germline): MNHEY, SVGAGI. DNA of the CDR3: TGTGCCAGCAGCTACACAGGAGCCTACGAGCAGTACTTC. Translated, it gives CASSYTGAYEQYF.

The chain combines TRBV30 with TRBJ1-2, with no clear D. The CDR3 is 11 amino acids. Germline V gene lookup returns CDR1 GTSNPN and CDR2 SVGIG (reference sequence). Trimming left V 2 bases short and J 8 bases short, with 9 bases between. CDR3 coding DNA: TGTGCCTGGAGTTTAAAGGGAGGCTACACCTTC. The encoded protein is CAWSLKGGYTF.

The J gene is TRBJ2-3, the V gene TRBV11-2, with unresolved D. CDR1 is SGHAT and CDR2 is FQNNGV in the germline V gene. This CDR3 is built from 15 residues. V lost 5 bases, J lost 0 bases, and 12 bases lay in between. This CDR3 reads CASSLGPWSTDTQYF. CDR3 nucleotide sequence: TGTGCCAGCAGCCTGGGCCCATGGAGCACAGATACGCAGTATTTT.

Here the CDR3 reads CASSLEGGDQPQHF. CDR3 DNA sequence: TGCGCCAGCAGCTTGGAAGGGGGGGATCAGCCCCAGCATTTT. The V call is TRBV5-1, the J call TRBJ1-5, with D perhaps TRBD1 (6 bases). Germline V gene data show CDR1 as SGHRS and CDR2 as YFSETQ. This CDR3 region has 14 residues. The V gene lost 0 bases and the J gene lost 5 bases, with 9 bases spanning the gap. Filled out from reference TRBV5-1 and TRBJ1-5, the complete variable domain reads KAGVTQTPRYLIKTRGQQVTLSCSPISGHRSVSWYQQTPGQGLQFLFEYFSETQRNKGNFPGRFSGRQFSNSRSEMNVSTLELGDSALYLCASSLEGGDQPQHFGDGTRLSIL.

Points on this clone: At the DNA level, this CDR3 is encoded by other sequences in the same sample as well. The J gene is TRBJ2-5, the V gene TRBV29-1; D remains unclear. CDR1 and CDR2 from the germline V gene are SQVTM and ANQGSEA. V was shortened by 7 bases and J by 5 bases, with 8 bases between the two germline ends. The CDR3 extends over 10 amino acids. The CDR3, as DNA: TGCAGCGCCGTCAGGGAGACCCAGTACTTC. Protein: CSAVRETQYF.

The gene calls are TRBV27 and TRBJ2-3; D is uncertain. The germline gives CDR1 MNHEY, CDR2 SMNVEV (reference sequence). Trimming cost V 2 bases and J 0 bases, with 6 bases left between them. The CDR3 consists of 14 residues. This CDR3 is CASSLTFSTDTQYF. Written as DNA, the CDR3 is TGTGCCAGCAGTTTAACCTTTAGCACAGATACGCAGTATTTT.

The rearrangement uses TRBV2 and TRBJ1-2; D call uncertain. Germline CDR1 SNHLY, CDR2 FYNNEI. Trimming took 2 bases from V and 7 from J, leaving 5 bases between them. There are 11 residues in the CDR3. CDR3 coding DNA: TGTGCCAGCAGTGAAACTGTTGGCTACACCTTC. Its translation is CASSETVGYTF.

Turning to this clone: This CDR3 is also generated by other DNA sequences in the sample. The V gene is TRBV29-1, the J gene TRBJ2-5; no firm D call. The CDR3 spans 12 residues. Per germline, CDR1 SQVTM and CDR2 ANQGSEA. Trimming took 4 bases from V and 2 from J, leaving 8 bases between them. DNA of the CDR3: TGCAGCGTTGTAGGGATTCAAGAGACCCAGTACTTC. Protein sequence: CSVVGIQETQYF.

About this clone: Within the sample, other DNA sequences also encode this same CDR3. The chain recombines TRBV20-1 with TRBJ2-1; D gene ambiguous. Germline V lookup: CDR1 DFQATT, CDR2 SNEGSKA (reference sequence). Trimming removed 3 bases at V and 4 bases at J, with 4 bases between. The CDR3 length is 11 residues. CDR3 bases: TGCAGTGCTAGGGGGTACAATGAGCAGTTCTTC. It specifies CSARGYNEQFF.

The chain carries TRBV19 and TRBJ2-1; D gene uncertain. Germline V gives CDR1 LNHDA, CDR2 SQIVND (reference sequence). V lost 6 bases to trimming and J lost 6 bases, with 15 bases between them. The CDR3 is 14 residues long. This CDR3 reads CASRAQWGSNEQFF. Written as DNA, the CDR3 is TGTGCCAGTAGAGCACAGTGGGGATCCAATGAGCAGTTCTTC. Full variable domain (missing parts from reference TRBV19 and TRBJ2-1): DGGITQSPKYLFRKEGQNVTLSCEQNLNHDAMYWYRQDPGQGLRLIYYSQIVNDFQKGDIAEGYSVSREKKESFPLTVTSAQKNPTAFYLCASRAQWGSNEQFFGPGTRLTVL.

The chain employs TRBV30 and TRBJ1-5; D gene uncertain. There are 17 residues in the CDR3. CDR1 is GTSNPN, CDR2 SVGIG, per germline (reference sequence). V lost 0 bases to trimming and J lost 2 bases, with 17 bases between them. The CDR3 is CAWSVPTGHRRNQPQHF. The DNA for the CDR3 is TGTGCCTGGAGTGTACCGACGGGCCATCGGCGCAATCAGCCCCAGCATTTT.

This clone has a handful of counts. The rearrangement joins TRBV29-1 to TRBJ2-3, with a tentative D call TRBD2 (5 bases). The ends were cut back, 8 bases at V and 6 bases at J, with 15 bases in the middle. This CDR3 region has 12 residues. Germline CDR1 is SQVTM and CDR2 is ANQGSEA. The CDR3 coding sequence is TGCAGCCCCCGGGTAGGGAGTGATACGCAGTATTTT. Its translation: CSPRVGSDTQYF.